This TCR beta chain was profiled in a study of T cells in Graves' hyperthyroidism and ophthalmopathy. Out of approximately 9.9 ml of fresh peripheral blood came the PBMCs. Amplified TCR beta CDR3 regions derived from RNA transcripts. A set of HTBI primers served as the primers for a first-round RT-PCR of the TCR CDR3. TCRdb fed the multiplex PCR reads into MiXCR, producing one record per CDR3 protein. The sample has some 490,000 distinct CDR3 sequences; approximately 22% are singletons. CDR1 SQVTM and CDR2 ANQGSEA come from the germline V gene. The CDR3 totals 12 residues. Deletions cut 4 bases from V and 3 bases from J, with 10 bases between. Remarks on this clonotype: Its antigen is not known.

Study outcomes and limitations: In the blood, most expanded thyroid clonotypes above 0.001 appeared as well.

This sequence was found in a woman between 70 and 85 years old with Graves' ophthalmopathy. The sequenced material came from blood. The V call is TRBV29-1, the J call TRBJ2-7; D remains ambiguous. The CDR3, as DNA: TGCAGCGTTGTGGAAATGGGCTACGAGCAGTACTTC. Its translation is CSVVEMGYEQYF.